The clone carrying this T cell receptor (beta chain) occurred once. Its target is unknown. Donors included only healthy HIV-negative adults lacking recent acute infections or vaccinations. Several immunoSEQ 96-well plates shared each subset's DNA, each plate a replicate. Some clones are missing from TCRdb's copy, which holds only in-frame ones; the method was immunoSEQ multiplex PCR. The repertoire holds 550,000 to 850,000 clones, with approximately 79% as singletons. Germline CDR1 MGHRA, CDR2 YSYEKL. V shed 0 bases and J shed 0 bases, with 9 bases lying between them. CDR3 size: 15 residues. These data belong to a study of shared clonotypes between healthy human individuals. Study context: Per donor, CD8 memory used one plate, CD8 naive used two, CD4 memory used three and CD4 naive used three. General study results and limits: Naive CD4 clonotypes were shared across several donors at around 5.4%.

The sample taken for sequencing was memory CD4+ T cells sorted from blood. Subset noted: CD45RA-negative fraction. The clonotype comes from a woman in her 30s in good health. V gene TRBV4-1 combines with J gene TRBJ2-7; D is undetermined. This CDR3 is CASSQDGPSSYEQYF. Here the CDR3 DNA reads TGCGCCAGCAGCCAAGATGGTCCGAGCTCCTACGAGCAGTACTTC.